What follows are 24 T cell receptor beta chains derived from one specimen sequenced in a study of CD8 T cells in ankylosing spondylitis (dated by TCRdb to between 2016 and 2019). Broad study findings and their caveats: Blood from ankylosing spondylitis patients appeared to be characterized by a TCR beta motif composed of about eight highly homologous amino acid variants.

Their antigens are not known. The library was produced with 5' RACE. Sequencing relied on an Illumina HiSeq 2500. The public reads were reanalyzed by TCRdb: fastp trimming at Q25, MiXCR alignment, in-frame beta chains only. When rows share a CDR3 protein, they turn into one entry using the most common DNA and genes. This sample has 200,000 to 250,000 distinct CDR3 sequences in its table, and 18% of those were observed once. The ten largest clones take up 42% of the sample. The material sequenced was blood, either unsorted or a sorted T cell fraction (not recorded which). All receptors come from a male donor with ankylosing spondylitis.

DNA for the CDR3: TGTGCCAGCAGAACGCACACTGAAGCTTTCTTT. Its protein product is CASRTHTEAFF. V and J are TRBV6-6 and TRBJ1-1; D remains ambiguous. CDR1 and CDR2 from the germline V gene are MNHNY and SVGAGI (reference sequence). The CDR3 loop spans 11 amino acids. The V gene lost 6 bases and the J gene lost 3 bases, with 5 bases spanning the gap.

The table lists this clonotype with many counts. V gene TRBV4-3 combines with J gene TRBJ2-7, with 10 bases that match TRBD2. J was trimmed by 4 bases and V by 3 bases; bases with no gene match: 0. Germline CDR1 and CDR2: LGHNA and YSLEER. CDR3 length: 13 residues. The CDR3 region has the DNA TGCGCCAGCAGCCAGACTAGCGGGTACGAGCAGTACTTC. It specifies CASSQTSGYEQYF.

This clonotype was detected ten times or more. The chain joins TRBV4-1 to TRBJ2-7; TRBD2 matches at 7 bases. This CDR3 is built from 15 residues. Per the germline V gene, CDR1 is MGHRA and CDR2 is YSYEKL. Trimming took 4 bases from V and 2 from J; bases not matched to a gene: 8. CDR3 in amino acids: CASSLKLADTYEQYF. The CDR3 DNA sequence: TGCGCCAGCAGCCTTAAGCTAGCGGATACCTACGAGCAGTACTTC.

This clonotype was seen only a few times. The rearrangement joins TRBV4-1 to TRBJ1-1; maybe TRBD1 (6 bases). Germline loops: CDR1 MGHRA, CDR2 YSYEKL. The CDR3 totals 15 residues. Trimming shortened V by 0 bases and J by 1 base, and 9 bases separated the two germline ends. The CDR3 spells CASSQEWTANTEAFF. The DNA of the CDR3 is TGCGCCAGCAGCCAAGAATGGACAGCGAACACTGAAGCTTTCTTT.

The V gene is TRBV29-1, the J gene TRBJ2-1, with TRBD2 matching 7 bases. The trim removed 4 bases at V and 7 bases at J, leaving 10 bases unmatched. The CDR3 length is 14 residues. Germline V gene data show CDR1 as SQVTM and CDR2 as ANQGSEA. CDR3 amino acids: CSVAVGGPWNEQFF. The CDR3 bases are TGCAGCGTTGCGGTGGGAGGGCCATGGAATGAGCAGTTCTTC.

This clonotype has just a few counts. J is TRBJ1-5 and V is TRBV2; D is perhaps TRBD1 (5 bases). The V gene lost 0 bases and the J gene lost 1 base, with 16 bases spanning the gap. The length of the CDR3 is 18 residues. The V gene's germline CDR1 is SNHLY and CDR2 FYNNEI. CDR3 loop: CASSEASRDETSNQPQHF. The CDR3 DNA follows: TGTGCCAGCAGTGAAGCCTCCCGGGACGAGACCAGCAATCAGCCCCAGCATTTT.

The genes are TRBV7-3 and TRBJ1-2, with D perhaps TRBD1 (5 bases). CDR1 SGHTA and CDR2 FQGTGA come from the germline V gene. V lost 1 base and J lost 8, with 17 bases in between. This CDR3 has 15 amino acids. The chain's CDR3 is CASSLIPGQEEGYTF. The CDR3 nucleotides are TGTGCCAGCAGCTTAATCCCGGGGCAGGAGGAGGGCTACACCTTC.

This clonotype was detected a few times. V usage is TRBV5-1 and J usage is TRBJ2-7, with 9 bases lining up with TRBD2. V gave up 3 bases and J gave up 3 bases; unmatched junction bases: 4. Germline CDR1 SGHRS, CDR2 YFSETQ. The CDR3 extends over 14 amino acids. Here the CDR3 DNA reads TGCGCCAGCAGCTCGGGGACTAGCAACTACGAGCAGTACTTC. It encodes CASSSGTSNYEQYF.

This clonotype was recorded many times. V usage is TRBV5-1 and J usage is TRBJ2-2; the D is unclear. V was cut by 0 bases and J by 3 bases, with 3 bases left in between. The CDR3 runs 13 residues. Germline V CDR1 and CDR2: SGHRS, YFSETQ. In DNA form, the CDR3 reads TGCGCCAGCAGCTTGGAGGACACCGGGGAGCTGTTTTTT. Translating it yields CASSLEDTGELFF.

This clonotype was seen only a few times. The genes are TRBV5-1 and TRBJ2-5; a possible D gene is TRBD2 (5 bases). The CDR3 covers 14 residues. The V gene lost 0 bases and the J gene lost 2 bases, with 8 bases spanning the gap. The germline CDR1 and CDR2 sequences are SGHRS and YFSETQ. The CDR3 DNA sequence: TGCGCCAGCAGCTTGGGGCTAGCTCAAGAGACCCAGTACTTC. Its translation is CASSLGLAQETQYF.

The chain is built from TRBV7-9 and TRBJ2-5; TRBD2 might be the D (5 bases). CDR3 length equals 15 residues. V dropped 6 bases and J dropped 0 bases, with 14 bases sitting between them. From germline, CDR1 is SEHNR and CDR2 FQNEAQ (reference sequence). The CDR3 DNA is TGTGCCAGCAGTCCGAAAACTAGGAACCAAGAGACCCAGTACTTC. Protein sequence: CASSPKTRNQETQYF. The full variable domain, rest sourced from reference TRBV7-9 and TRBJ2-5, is DTGVSQNPRHKITKRGQNVTFRCDPISEHNRLYWYRQTLGQGPEFLTYFQNEAQLEKSRLLSDRFSAERPKGSFSTLEIQRTEQGDSAMYLCASSPKTRNQETQYFGPGTRLLVL.

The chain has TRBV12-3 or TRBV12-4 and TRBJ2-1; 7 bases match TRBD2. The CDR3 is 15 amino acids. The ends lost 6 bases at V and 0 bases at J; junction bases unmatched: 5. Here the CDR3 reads CASSPTSVSYNEQFF. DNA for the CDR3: TGTGCCAGCAGCCCCACTAGCGTCTCCTACAATGAGCAGTTCTTC.

The CDR3 region has the DNA TGTGCCAGCAGCTTGACAGGGGGTTCCACCTACGAGCAGTACTTC. Translation gives CASSLTGGSTYEQYF. The chain couples TRBV5-5 to TRBJ2-7; 8 positions agree with TRBD1. The CDR3 extends over 15 amino acids. The trim removed 1 base at V and 2 bases at J, leaving 5 bases unmatched. Germline loops: CDR1 SGHKS, CDR2 YYEKEE (reference sequence).

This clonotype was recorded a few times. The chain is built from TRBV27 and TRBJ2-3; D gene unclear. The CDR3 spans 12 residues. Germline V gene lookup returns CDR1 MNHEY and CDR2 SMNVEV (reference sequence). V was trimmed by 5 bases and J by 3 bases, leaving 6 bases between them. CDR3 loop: CASSSWTDTQYF. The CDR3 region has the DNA TGTGCCAGCAGTAGCTGGACAGATACGCAGTATTTT.

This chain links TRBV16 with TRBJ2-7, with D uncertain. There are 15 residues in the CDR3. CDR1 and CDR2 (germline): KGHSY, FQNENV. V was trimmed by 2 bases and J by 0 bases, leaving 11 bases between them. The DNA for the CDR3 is TGTGCCAGCAGCCAAAGACAAGTCAGCTCCTACGAGCAGTACTTC. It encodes CASSQRQVSSYEQYF.

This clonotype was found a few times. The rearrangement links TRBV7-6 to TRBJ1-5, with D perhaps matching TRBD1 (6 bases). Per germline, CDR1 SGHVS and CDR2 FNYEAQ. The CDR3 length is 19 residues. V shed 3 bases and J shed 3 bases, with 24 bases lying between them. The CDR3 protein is CASSFIWALTGMYNQPQHF. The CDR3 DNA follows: TGTGCCAGCAGCTTCATTTGGGCCCTCACAGGGATGTACAATCAGCCCCAGCATTTT.

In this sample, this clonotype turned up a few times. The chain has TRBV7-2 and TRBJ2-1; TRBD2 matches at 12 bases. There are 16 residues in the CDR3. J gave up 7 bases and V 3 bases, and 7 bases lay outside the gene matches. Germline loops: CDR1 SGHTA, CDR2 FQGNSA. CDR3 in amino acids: CASSLGLAGGGNEQFF. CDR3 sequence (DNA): TGTGCCAGCAGCTTGGGGCTAGCGGGAGGGGGGAATGAGCAGTTCTTC. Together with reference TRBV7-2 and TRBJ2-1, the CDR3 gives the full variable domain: GAGVSQSPSNKVTEKGKDVELRCDPISGHTALYWYRQSLGQGLEFLIYFQGNSAPDKSGLPSDRFSAERTGGSVSTLTIQRTQQEDSAVYLCASSLGLAGGGNEQFFGPGTRLTVL.

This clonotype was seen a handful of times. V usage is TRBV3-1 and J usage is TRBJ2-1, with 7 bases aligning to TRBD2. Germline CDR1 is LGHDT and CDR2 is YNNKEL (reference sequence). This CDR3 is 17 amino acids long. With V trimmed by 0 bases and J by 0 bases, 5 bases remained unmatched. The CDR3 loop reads CASSQEPGTNSYNEQFF. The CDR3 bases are TGTGCCAGCAGCCAAGAACCCGGGACTAACTCCTACAATGAGCAGTTCTTC.

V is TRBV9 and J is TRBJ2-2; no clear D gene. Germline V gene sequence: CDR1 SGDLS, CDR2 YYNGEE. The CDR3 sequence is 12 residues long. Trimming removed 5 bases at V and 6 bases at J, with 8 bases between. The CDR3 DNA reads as TGTGCCAGCAGAACGTTGGCCGGGGAGCTGTTTTTT. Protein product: CASRTLAGELFF. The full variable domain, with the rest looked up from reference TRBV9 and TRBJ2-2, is DSGVTQTPKHLITATGQRVTLRCSPRSGDLSVYWYQQSLDQGLQFLIQYYNGEERAKGNILERFSAQQFPDLHSELNLSSLELGDSALYFCASRTLAGELFFGEGSRLTVL.

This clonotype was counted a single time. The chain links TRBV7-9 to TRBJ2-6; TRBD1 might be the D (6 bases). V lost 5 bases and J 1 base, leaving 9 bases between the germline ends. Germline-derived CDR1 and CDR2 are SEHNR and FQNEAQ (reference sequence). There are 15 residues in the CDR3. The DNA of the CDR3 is TGTGCCAGCAGCGATACAGGGTCTGGGGCCAACGTCCTGACTTTC. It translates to CASSDTGSGANVLTF. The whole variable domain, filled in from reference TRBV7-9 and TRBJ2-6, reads DTGVSQNPRHKITKRGQNVTFRCDPISEHNRLYWYRQTLGQGPEFLTYFQNEAQLEKSRLLSDRFSAERPKGSFSTLEIQRTEQGDSAMYLCASSDTGSGANVLTFGAGSRLTVL.

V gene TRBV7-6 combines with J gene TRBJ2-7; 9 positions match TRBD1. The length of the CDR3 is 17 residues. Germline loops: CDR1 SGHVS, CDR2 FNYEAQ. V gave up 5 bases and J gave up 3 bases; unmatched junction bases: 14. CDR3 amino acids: CASSPPYGQGRVYEQYF. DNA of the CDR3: TGTGCCAGCAGCCCACCTTACGGACAGGGGAGGGTCTACGAGCAGTACTTC. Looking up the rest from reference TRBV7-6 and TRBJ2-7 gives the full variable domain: GAGVSQSPRYKVTKRGQDVALRCDPISGHVSLYWYRQALGQGPEFLTYFNYEAQQDKSGLPNDRFSAERPEGSISTLTIQRTEQRDSAMYRCASSPPYGQGRVYEQYFGPGTRLTVT.

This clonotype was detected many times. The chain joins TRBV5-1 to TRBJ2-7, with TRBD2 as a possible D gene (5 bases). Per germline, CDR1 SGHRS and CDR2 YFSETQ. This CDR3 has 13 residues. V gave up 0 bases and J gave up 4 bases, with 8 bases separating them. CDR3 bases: TGCGCCAGCAGCTTGGACCCGGGGTACGAGCAGTACTTC. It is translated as CASSLDPGYEQYF.

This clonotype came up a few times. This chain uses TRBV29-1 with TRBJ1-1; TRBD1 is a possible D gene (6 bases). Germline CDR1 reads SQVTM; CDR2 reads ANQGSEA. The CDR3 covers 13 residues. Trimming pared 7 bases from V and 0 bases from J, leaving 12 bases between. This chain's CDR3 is CSAWTEMNTEAFF. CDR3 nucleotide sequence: TGCAGCGCTTGGACAGAGATGAACACTGAAGCTTTCTTT.

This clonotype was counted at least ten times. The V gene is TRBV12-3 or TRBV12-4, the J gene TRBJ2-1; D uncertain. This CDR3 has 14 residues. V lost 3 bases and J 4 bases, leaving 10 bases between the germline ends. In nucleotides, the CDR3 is TGTGCCAGCAGTTTGATGGAGATATACAATGAGCAGTTCTTC. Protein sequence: CASSLMEIYNEQFF.